This T cell receptor (beta chain) was sequenced during a study of monozygotic twins with inflammatory bowel disease. Starting material for each TCR library was roughly 3,500 ng of total RNA. Template switching introduced UMIs that contain a 6-nucleotide sample barcode. From the 5' RACE reads, TCRdb lists one entry per CDR3 protein and no DNA. The sample table sets out some 90,000 distinct CDR3 sequences. CDR1 and CDR2 from the germline V gene are LGHNT and FRNRAP. The CDR3 is 12 amino acids. The specimen was blood. The chain has TRBV12-5 and TRBJ1-1. This receptor was obtained from a human donor with ulcerative colitis or Crohn's disease, or a healthy co-twin of an affected twin (not recorded which). CDR3 amino acids: CASGPGPTEAFF.